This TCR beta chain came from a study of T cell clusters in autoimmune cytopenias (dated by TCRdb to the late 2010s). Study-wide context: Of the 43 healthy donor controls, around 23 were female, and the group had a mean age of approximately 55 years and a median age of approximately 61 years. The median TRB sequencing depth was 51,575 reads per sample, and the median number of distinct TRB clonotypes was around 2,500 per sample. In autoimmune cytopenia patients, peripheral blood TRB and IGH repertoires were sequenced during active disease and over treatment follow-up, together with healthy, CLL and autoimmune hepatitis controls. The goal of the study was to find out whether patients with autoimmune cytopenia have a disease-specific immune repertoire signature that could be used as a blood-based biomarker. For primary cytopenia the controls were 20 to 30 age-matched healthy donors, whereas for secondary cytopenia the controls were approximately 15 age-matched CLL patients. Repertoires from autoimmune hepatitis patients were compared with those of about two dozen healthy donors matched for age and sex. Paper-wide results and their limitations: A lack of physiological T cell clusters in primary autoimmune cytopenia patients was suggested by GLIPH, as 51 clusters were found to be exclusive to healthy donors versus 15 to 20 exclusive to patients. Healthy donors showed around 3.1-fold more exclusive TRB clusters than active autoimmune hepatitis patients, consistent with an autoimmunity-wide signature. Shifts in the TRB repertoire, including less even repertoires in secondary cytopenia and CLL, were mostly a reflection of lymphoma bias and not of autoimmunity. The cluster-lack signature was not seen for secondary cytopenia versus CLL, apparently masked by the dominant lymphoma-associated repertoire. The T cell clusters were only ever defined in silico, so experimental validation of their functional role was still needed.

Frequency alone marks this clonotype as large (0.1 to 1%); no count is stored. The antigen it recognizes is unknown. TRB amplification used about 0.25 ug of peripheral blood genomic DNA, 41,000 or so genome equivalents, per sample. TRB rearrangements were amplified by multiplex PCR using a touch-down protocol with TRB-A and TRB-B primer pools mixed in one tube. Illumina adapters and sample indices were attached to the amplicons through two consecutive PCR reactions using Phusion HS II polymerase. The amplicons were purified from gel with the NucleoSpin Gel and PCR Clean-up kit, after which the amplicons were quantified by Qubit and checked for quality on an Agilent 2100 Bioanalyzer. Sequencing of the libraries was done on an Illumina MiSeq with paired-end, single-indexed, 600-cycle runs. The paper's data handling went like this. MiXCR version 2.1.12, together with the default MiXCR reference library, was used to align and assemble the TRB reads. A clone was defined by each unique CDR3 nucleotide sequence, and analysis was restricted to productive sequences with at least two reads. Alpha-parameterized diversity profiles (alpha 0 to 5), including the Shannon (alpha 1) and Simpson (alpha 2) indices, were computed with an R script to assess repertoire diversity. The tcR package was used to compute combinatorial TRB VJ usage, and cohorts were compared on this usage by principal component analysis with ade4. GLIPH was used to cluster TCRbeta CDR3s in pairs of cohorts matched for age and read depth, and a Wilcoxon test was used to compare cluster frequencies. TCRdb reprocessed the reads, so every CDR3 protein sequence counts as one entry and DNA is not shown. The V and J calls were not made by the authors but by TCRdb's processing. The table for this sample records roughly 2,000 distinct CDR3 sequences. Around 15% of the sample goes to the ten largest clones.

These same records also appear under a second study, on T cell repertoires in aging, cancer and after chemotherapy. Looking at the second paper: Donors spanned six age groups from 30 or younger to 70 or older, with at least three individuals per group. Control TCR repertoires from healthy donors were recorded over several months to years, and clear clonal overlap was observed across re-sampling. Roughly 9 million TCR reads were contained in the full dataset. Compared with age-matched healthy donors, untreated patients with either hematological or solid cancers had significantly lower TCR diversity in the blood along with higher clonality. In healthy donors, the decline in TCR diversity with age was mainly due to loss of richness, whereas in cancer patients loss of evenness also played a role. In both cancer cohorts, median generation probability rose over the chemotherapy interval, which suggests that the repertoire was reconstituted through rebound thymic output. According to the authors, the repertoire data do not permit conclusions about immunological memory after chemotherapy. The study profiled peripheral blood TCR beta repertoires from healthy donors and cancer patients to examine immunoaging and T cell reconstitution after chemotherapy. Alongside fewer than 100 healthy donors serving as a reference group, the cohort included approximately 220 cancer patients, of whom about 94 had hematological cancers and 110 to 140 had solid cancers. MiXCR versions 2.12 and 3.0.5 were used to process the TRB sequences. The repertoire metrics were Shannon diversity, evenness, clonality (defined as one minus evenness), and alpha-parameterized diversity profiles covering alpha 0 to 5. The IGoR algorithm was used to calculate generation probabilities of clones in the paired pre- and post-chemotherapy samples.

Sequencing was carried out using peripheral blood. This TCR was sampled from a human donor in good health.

CDR3 reads: CAWSVQSNQPQHF. Rearrangement joined TRBV30 to TRBJ1-5. According to the germline V gene (reference sequence), CDR1 reads GTSNPN and CDR2 reads SVGIG. The CDR3 holds 13 amino acids from the cysteine to the phenylalanine. No DNA is recorded.